Following are 22 T cell receptor beta chains from one sample sequenced in a study of OX40 agonist ivuxolimab in advanced cancers. TCRdb's copy holds only in-frame clones and misses some; the assay was immunoSEQ multiplex PCR. Counted here are some 99,000 clones, roughly 83% occurring once; the ten biggest clones make up roughly 1.5%. The sequences come from CD4+ or CD8+ T cells sorted from blood, collected in a trial of the OX40 agonist ivuxolimab. The receptors here all came from an adult with an advanced solid tumor such as melanoma, head and neck, liver or kidney cancer.

The J gene is TRBJ1-5, the V gene TRBV2, with TRBD1 as a possible D gene (6 bases). The CDR3 totals 14 residues. In germline, CDR1 is SNHLY, CDR2 FYNNEI. V lost 4 bases and J 4 bases, leaving 11 bases between the germline ends. The CDR3 loop is CASSVNRGNQPQHF. CDR3 sequence (DNA): TGTGCCAGCAGTGTAAATAGGGGGAATCAGCCCCAGCATTTT. The full variable domain, its missing parts supplied by reference TRBV2 and TRBJ1-5, is EPEVTQTPSHQVTQMGQEVILRCVPISNHLYFYWYRQILGQKVEFLVSFYNNEISEKSEIFDDQFSVERPDGSNFTLKIRSTKLEDSAMYFCASSVNRGNQPQHFGDGTRLSIL.

This chain uses TRBV5-1 with TRBJ2-5, with a weak D call TRBD1 (6 bases). The CDR3 has 15 residues. The V and J ends lost 2 bases and 2 bases respectively, with 13 bases between them. Per the germline V gene, CDR1 is SGHRS and CDR2 is YFSETQ. Here the CDR3 DNA reads TGCGCCAGCAGCTTTATTACAGGGACACAAGAGACCCAGTACTTC. It translates to CASSFITGTQETQYF.

The V gene is TRBV5-6, the J gene TRBJ1-2, with no clear D. CDR3 length: 17 residues. V shed 0 bases and J shed 1 base, with 16 bases lying between them. CDR1 SGHDT and CDR2 YYEEEE come from the germline V gene. Written as DNA, the CDR3 is TGTGCCAGCAGCTTGGTTTTTCTGACCGACCATAACTATGGCTACACCTTC. Translating it yields CASSLVFLTDHNYGYTF.

The CDR3 loop reads CASSAPRGDQYF. The CDR3 coding sequence is TGTGCCAGCAGTGCCCCCAGGGGGGACCAGTATTTT. The gene calls are TRBV28 and TRBJ2-3; a possible D gene is TRBD1 (7 bases). Germline CDR1 and CDR2: MDHEN and SYDVKM. The CDR3 sequence is 12 residues long. Deletions cut 5 bases from V and 12 bases from J, with 15 bases between.

This clone was observed once. The chain combines TRBV4-1 with TRBJ2-7, with 10 bases aligning to TRBD2. V trimming: 4 bases; J trimming: 5 bases; junction bases outside the gene matches: 20. This CDR3 region has 19 residues. The germline V gene has CDR1 MGHRA and CDR2 YSYEKL. CDR3 sequence: CASSRAGRGASGSMNEQYF. CDR3 bases: TGCGCCAGCAGCCGTGCTGGTAGGGGGGCTAGCGGGAGTATGAACGAGCAGTACTTC.

The rearrangement links TRBV14 to TRBJ1-3, with D unclear. The ends were cut back, 4 bases at V and 2 bases at J, with 12 bases in the middle. This CDR3 has 15 residues. Per the germline V gene, CDR1 is SGHDN and CDR2 is FVKESK. The DNA of the CDR3 is TGTGCCAGCAGCCGAGGGAGTATCGCTGGAAACACCATATATTTT. Its protein product is CASSRGSIAGNTIYF.

The chain is built from TRBV7-9 and TRBJ2-4; unclear D gene. Per germline, CDR1 SEHNR and CDR2 FQNEAQ (reference sequence). This CDR3 comprises 12 residues. The V end lost 5 bases, the J end lost 15 bases, and 17 bases lay between the germline ends. The CDR3 sequence is CASSTETAPGYF. In DNA form, the CDR3 reads TGTGCCAGCAGCACAGAGACGGCCCCAGGGTACTTC.

The rearrangement uses TRBV27 and TRBJ2-3; 7 nucleotides align to TRBD2. Looked up from germline, CDR1 is MNHEY and CDR2 is SMNVEV (reference sequence). The CDR3 is made up of 15 amino acids. J gave up 3 bases and V 3 bases, and 6 bases lay outside the gene matches. The CDR3 DNA follows: TGTGCCAGCAGTTTCGTTCGGGGGGAGACAGATACGCAGTATTTT. It encodes CASSFVRGETDTQYF.

The chain carries TRBV7-9 and TRBJ1-1; no clear D gene. The CDR3 loop spans 11 amino acids. V lost 5 bases, J lost 9 bases, and 10 bases lay in between. The germline V gene encodes CDR1 SEHNR and CDR2 FQNEAQ (reference sequence). CDR3 loop: CASSQMGKAFF. CDR3 coding DNA: TGTGCCAGCAGCCAGATGGGGAAAGCTTTCTTT.

This chain links TRBV13 with TRBJ2-1, with 9 nucleotides matching TRBD1. The CDR3 is 15 residues long. Trimming took 2 bases from V and 7 from J; bases not matched to a gene: 6. The germline V gene encodes CDR1 PRHDT and CDR2 FYEKMQ (reference sequence). CDR3 in amino acids: CASSLRGTGNNEQFF. Here the CDR3 DNA reads TGTGCCAGCAGCTTAAGGGGGACAGGGAATAATGAGCAGTTCTTC.

The DNA of the CDR3 is TGTGCCAGTAGTTGGACAGGGATCGGGCAGCCCCAGCATTTT. Translated, it gives CASSWTGIGQPQHF. This chain uses TRBV19 with TRBJ1-5, with 8 bases matching TRBD1. Germline assignment: CDR1 LNHDA and CDR2 SQIVND (reference sequence). Trimming took 5 bases from V and 7 from J; bases not matched to a gene: 7. The CDR3 is made up of 14 amino acids.

The V call is TRBV5-6, the J call TRBJ2-5; no firm D call. The V and J ends lost 0 bases and 5 bases respectively, with 8 bases between them. The CDR3 sequence is 13 residues long. Germline V gene lookup returns CDR1 SGHDT and CDR2 YYEEEE. CDR3 loop: CASSLARVETQYF. For the CDR3, the DNA is TGTGCCAGCAGCTTGGCCCGGGTGGAGACCCAGTACTTC.

The chain is built from TRBV5-4 and TRBJ2-5; TRBD1 aligns across 8 bases. CDR1 is SGHNT and CDR2 is YYREEE in the germline V gene (reference sequence). This CDR3 is built from 17 residues. V lost 0 bases, J lost 3 bases, and 10 bases stayed unmatched. The CDR3 nucleotides are TGTGCCAGCAGCTTGGCACCCAGGGACAGGTCAAAAGAGACCCAGTACTTC. Translated: CASSLAPRDRSKETQYF.

V and J are TRBV7-8 and TRBJ1-6, with D possibly being TRBD1 (6 bases). Trimming removed 4 bases at V and 13 bases at J, with 17 bases between. The CDR3 covers 14 residues. CDR1 and CDR2 from the germline V gene are SGHVS and FQNEAQ. The CDR3 DNA is TGTGCCAGCAGCTCCGTCCCGGGACAATCTCCCCTCCACTTT. Its protein is CASSSVPGQSPLHF. The whole variable domain, remainder taken from reference TRBV7-8 and TRBJ1-6, is GAGVSQSPRYKVAKRGQDVALRCDPISGHVSLFWYQQALGQGPEFLTYFQNEAQLDKSGLPSDRFFAERPEGSVSTLKIQRTQQEDSAVYLCASSSVPGQSPLHFGNGTRLTVT.

This chain links TRBV6-1 with TRBJ2-3; D possibly corresponds to TRBD2 (9 bases). The length of the CDR3 is 16 residues. Germline CDR1 MNHNS, CDR2 SASEGT. Trimming stripped 4 bases from V and 8 bases from J, with 22 bases between. The CDR3 coding sequence is TGTGCCAGCAGTGTTACCCCAGGGGGCGGGAGGGGTACGCAGTATTTT. The encoded protein is CASSVTPGGGRGTQYF.

The gene calls are TRBV5-1 and TRBJ2-6, with 12 nucleotides matching TRBD1. With 3 bases clipped from V and 4 bases from J, the junction kept 5 bases outside the gene matches. This CDR3 contains 17 residues. CDR1 and CDR2 from the germline V gene are SGHRS and YFSETQ. CDR3 loop: CASSSGTGGAGANVLTF. In DNA form, the CDR3 reads TGCGCCAGCAGCTCCGGGACAGGGGGCGCCGGGGCCAACGTCCTGACTTTC.

The chain uses TRBV7-2 and TRBJ2-1; D remains unclear. The germline CDR1 and CDR2 sequences are SGHTA and FQGNSA. The CDR3 runs 15 residues. The V gene lost 5 bases and the J gene lost 4 bases, with 15 bases spanning the gap. The CDR3 bases are TGTGCCAGCAGCCCCGTTGCTTCGGGTTACAATGAGCAGTTCTTC. It yields the protein CASSPVASGYNEQFF.

This rearrangement joins TRBV28 to TRBJ1-3; D ambiguous. This CDR3 has 15 residues. From germline, CDR1 is MDHEN and CDR2 SYDVKM. The germline V and J ends were trimmed by 2 bases and 4 bases, with 12 bases remaining between them. CDR3 residues: CASSLASVLGNTIYF. The CDR3 DNA reads TGTGCCAGCAGTTTAGCCAGTGTTCTCGGAAACACCATATATTTT. The entire variable domain, with the rest obtained from reference TRBV28 and TRBJ1-3, is as follows: DVKVTQSSRYLVKRTGEKVFLECVQDMDHENMFWYRQDPGLGLRLIYFSYDVKMKEKGDIPEGYSVSREKKERFSLILESASTNQTSMYLCASSLASVLGNTIYFGEGSWLTVV.

J is TRBJ1-2 and V is TRBV5-1, with 12 positions matching TRBD1. Germline V CDR1 and CDR2: SGHRS, YFSETQ. V lost 2 bases to trimming and J lost 6 bases; unmatched junction nucleotides: 8. This CDR3 is 16 amino acids long. The CDR3: CASSLTGTGGSDGYTF. CDR3 sequence (DNA): TGCGCCAGCAGCTTAACCGGGACAGGGGGCTCCGATGGCTACACCTTC. Full variable domain (remainder filled in from reference TRBV5-1 and TRBJ1-2): KAGVTQTPRYLIKTRGQQVTLSCSPISGHRSVSWYQQTPGQGLQFLFEYFSETQRNKGNFPGRFSGRQFSNSRSEMNVSTLELGDSALYLCASSLTGTGGSDGYTFGSGTRLTVV.

V is TRBV30 and J is TRBJ1-1; no definite D call. This CDR3 comprises 11 residues. Trimming pared 2 bases from V and 7 bases from J, leaving 8 bases between. Germline loops: CDR1 GTSNPN, CDR2 SVGIG (reference sequence). In nucleotides, the CDR3 is TGTGCCTGGAGTTTACGGAGTGAAGCTTTCTTT. It specifies CAWSLRSEAFF.

V is TRBV9 and J is TRBJ1-3; the D is unclear. The CDR3 spans 16 residues. Germline CDR1 SGDLS, CDR2 YYNGEE. Deletions cut 4 bases from V and 4 bases from J, with 18 bases between. Written as DNA, the CDR3 is TGTGCCAGCAGCCCCCGCCCCTCGACGGACGGAAACACCATATATTTT. Protein sequence: CASSPRPSTDGNTIYF.

V is TRBV4-3 and J is TRBJ2-1, with 8 bases matching TRBD2. The CDR3 is 16 amino acids. Germline V gene sequence: CDR1 LGHNA, CDR2 YSLEER. V shed 1 base, J shed 8 bases, and the junction held 10 bases outside the gene matches. CDR3 region: CASSQGSGGRLDEQFF. The CDR3 nucleotides are TGCGCCAGCAGCCAAGGGTCGGGCGGGAGGTTAGATGAGCAGTTCTTC.